Below, 2 T cell receptor beta chains from the same sample are listed, as sequenced in a study of blood T cells in healthy people across ages. The second PCR ran about 6 to 12 cycles with a sample-barcoded 5' primer and J-beta primers. A single record per CDR3 protein comes from TCRdb applying MiXCR to the 5' RACE reads. Of 1.5 million to 2 million distinct CDR3 sequences in the sample, 28% are singletons; the top ten hold more than 6%. Sequencing was done on a sample of blood. These TCRs come from a woman in her 30s in good health.

Details on this clonotype: A read error may be the cause here, since a much bigger clone is one base away. The rearrangement links TRBV20-1 to TRBJ2-1; no definite D call. V was cut by 2 bases and J by 8 bases, with 16 bases left in between. This CDR3 comprises 14 residues. CDR1 and CDR2 from the germline V gene are DFQATT and SNEGSKA (reference sequence). CDR3 region: CSARSATQADEQFF. DNA of the CDR3: TGCAGTGCTAGAAGTGCTACCCAGGCCGATGAGCAGTTCTTC.

In this sample, this clonotype turned up many times. The J gene is TRBJ2-7, the V gene TRBV28; 7 bases agree with TRBD2. CDR1 MDHEN and CDR2 SYDVKM come from the germline V gene. V gave up 9 bases and J gave up 2 bases; unmatched junction bases: 7. The CDR3 has 13 amino acids. CDR3 sequence: CASSGGLTYEQYF. The CDR3 bases are TGTGCCAGTTCGGGGGGTCTGACCTACGAGCAGTACTTC.